These 28 T cell receptor beta chains share one sample of origin, sequenced in a study of beta chain features in type 1 diabetes. The isolated RNA, all of it, was reverse transcribed, so expressed TCRB transcripts were what got sequenced. Sequencing used immunoSEQ multiplex PCR; TCRdb keeps in-frame clones, though not all of them. The sample contains 350,000 to 450,000 clones, around 14% of which appear only once. The sequenced material came from naive CD4+ T cells from blood. These receptors all come from a man under 40 in good health.

This clone was observed a few times. Other DNA sequences in the same sample also yield this CDR3. The J gene is TRBJ1-2, the V gene TRBV7-8; 8 bases align to TRBD1. CDR3 length: 13 residues. The V segment lost 5 bases and the J segment 6 bases; nucleotides outside the gene matches: 5. The germline gives CDR1 SGHVS, CDR2 FQNEAQ. Here the CDR3 DNA reads TGTGCCAGCAGCCCGGACAGGGTGAATGGCTACACCTTC. Translation gives CASSPDRVNGYTF.

The chain is built from TRBV7-2 and TRBJ2-5; D is uncertain. CDR1 is SGHTA, CDR2 FQGNSA, per germline. This CDR3 is 15 amino acids long. V shed 1 base and J shed 8 bases, with 17 bases lying between them. The CDR3 region has the DNA TGTGCCAGCAGCTTAGGGTACAGTCCCCTTGAAACCCAGTACTTC. Encoded protein: CASSLGYSPLETQYF.

The chain recombines TRBV12-5 with TRBJ2-1; unclear D gene. Germline loops: CDR1 LGHNT, CDR2 FRNRAP. The length of the CDR3 is 12 residues. V was pared by 2 bases and J by 7 bases, with 6 bases between. The DNA of the CDR3 is TGTGCTAGTGGTTTGATTCGGAATGAGCAGTTCTTC. Translation gives CASGLIRNEQFF. Based on the CDR3 plus reference TRBV12-5 and TRBJ2-1, the full variable domain is DARVTQTPRHKVTEMGQEVTMRCQPILGHNTVFWYRQTMMQGLELLAYFRNRAPLDDSGMPKDRFSAEMPDATLATLKIQPSEPRDSAVYFCASGLIRNEQFFGPGTRLTVL.

In its sample, this clone was seen a few times. The chain employs TRBV7-2 and TRBJ2-7, with D perhaps matching TRBD1 (7 bases). The CDR3 covers 14 residues. Germline values: CDR1 SGHTA, CDR2 FQGNSA. This CDR3 reads CASSSTGDSNEQYV. CDR3 sequence (DNA): TGTGCCAGCAGCTCAACAGGGGACTCCAACGAGCAGTACGTC.

The CDR3 protein is CASSSIGTSVGNEQFF. In DNA, the CDR3 is TGTGCCAGCAGCTCTATCGGGACTAGCGTAGGCAATGAGCAGTTCTTC. The chain joins TRBV5-4 to TRBJ2-1, with 10 nucleotides matching TRBD2. V lost 3 bases to trimming and J lost 6 bases; unmatched junction nucleotides: 9. Germline V gives CDR1 SGHNT, CDR2 YYREEE (reference sequence). The length of the CDR3 is 16 residues.

The rearrangement uses TRBV30 and TRBJ1-2; D unresolved. This CDR3 contains 14 residues. Germline assignment: CDR1 GTSNPN and CDR2 SVGIG (reference sequence). The V end was cut by 2 bases, the J end by 2 bases, with 12 bases between. CDR3 bases: TGTGCCTGGAGTCCCGGAGGGCACAACTATGGCTACACCTTC. Translated: CAWSPGGHNYGYTF.

The sample holds many counts of this clone. Here the CDR3 DNA reads TGTGCCAGCAGCCTCTTCGACCCAGGCACAGATACGCAGTATTTT. It specifies CASSLFDPGTDTQYF. The chain has TRBV7-2 and TRBJ2-3; no clear D. CDR3 length: 15 residues. Trimming cost V 5 bases and J 1 base, with 13 bases left between them. CDR1 is SGHTA and CDR2 is FQGNSA in the germline V gene.

The genes are TRBV9 and TRBJ2-2, with 11 nucleotides matching TRBD1. The trim removed 7 bases at V and 5 bases at J, leaving 1 base unmatched. CDR1 SGDLS and CDR2 YYNGEE come from the germline V gene. The CDR3 runs to 13 residues. In DNA, the CDR3 is TGTGCCAGCGGGACAGGGGGGACCGGGGAGCTGTTTTTT. It codes for CASGTGGTGELFF.

This chain joins TRBV25-1 and TRBJ2-7; 7 bases agree with TRBD2. Germline trimming cut 1 base from V and 6 bases from J; bases unmatched to any gene: 6. The CDR3 totals 14 residues. The germline CDR1 and CDR2 sequences are MGHDK and SYGVNS. The CDR3 sequence is CASSEFLGLGEQYF. As DNA, the CDR3 is TGTGCCAGCAGTGAATTCTTAGGACTAGGCGAGCAGTACTTC.

This clone has a count of ten or more. This chain connects TRBV4-2 to TRBJ2-3, with 8 bases lining up with TRBD1. CDR3 length: 15 residues. The V gene end was trimmed by 6 bases and the J gene end by 2 bases; junction bases not matched to a gene: 7. Looked up from germline, CDR1 is LGHNA and CDR2 is YNFKEQ. The CDR3 here is CASSSGQDLTDTQYF. The CDR3 DNA reads TGTGCCAGCAGTTCGGGACAGGACCTCACAGATACGCAGTATTTT.

The chain couples TRBV13 to TRBJ1-1; 8 positions match TRBD1. Germline V gene data show CDR1 as PRHDT and CDR2 as FYEKMQ (reference sequence). V was clipped by 5 bases and J by 2 bases; unmatched bases: 4. The length of the CDR3 is 14 residues. This chain's CDR3 is CASSRGQGNTEAFF. DNA for the CDR3: TGTGCCAGCAGCCGAGGACAGGGAAACACTGAAGCTTTCTTT.

The V and J genes are TRBV7-9 and TRBJ2-3; 11 positions agree with TRBD1. V gave up 7 bases and J gave up 7 bases; unmatched junction bases: 7. The CDR3 runs 14 residues. Germline CDR1 SEHNR, CDR2 FQNEAQ (reference sequence). The CDR3 protein is CASTRTGGENTQYF. The CDR3 DNA reads as TGTGCCAGCACACGGACAGGGGGCGAAAATACGCAGTATTTT.

This clone was found a few times. The chain couples TRBV5-4 to TRBJ2-5; D tentatively fits TRBD1 or TRBD2 (5 bases each). Per the germline V gene, CDR1 is SGHNT and CDR2 is YYREEE (reference sequence). Between the trimmed V and J ends, which lost 0 bases and 1 base, there was a span of 13 bases. The CDR3 consists of 16 residues. The CDR3 coding sequence is TGTGCCAGCAGCTTGGGAGGGGCATCTTTCCAAGAGACCCAGTACTTC. Translating it yields CASSLGGASFQETQYF.

The table lists this clone with a few counts. V is TRBV18 and J is TRBJ2-7; TRBD2 matches 9 bases. Losses at the gene ends were 6 bases for V and 0 bases for J; bases not matched to a gene: 6. Germline V gene data show CDR1 as KGHSH and CDR2 as LQKENI. This CDR3 contains 15 residues. The CDR3 sequence is CASSQTSGSSYEQYV. The CDR3 DNA follows: TGTGCCAGCTCGCAAACTAGCGGGTCCTCCTACGAGCAGTACGTC.

The genes are TRBV9 and TRBJ2-1; D not resolved. This CDR3 comprises 13 residues. Germline V lookup: CDR1 SGDLS, CDR2 YYNGEE. Trimming shortened V by 3 bases and J by 8 bases, and 12 bases separated the two germline ends. CDR3 nucleotide sequence: TGTGCCAGCAGCGATTCATTGAAGGATGAGCAGTTCTTC. Encoded protein: CASSDSLKDEQFF.

J is TRBJ2-5 and V is TRBV7-2; D is tentatively TRBD1 or TRBD2 (6 bases each). Germline values: CDR1 SGHTA, CDR2 FQGNSA. Trimming took off 5 bases at V and 5 bases at J, with 15 bases between the two ends. The CDR3 length is 14 residues. The CDR3 protein is CASSPEGHRETQYF. The DNA of the CDR3 is TGTGCCAGCAGCCCGGAGGGACATAGGGAGACCCAGTACTTC.

The genes are TRBV4-1 and TRBJ2-5; D ambiguous. The CDR3 totals 15 residues. The germline gives CDR1 MGHRA, CDR2 YSYEKL. Trimming removed 0 bases at V and 0 bases at J, with 8 bases between. In nucleotides, the CDR3 is TGCGCCAGCAGCCAAGATTCAAGGTACCAAGAGACCCAGTACTTC. This sequence encodes CASSQDSRYQETQYF.

The chain recombines TRBV9 with TRBJ2-2; 11 nucleotides align to TRBD2. CDR3 length equals 16 residues. Germline-derived CDR1 and CDR2 are SGDLS and YYNGEE. The ends lost 0 bases at V and 6 bases at J; junction bases unmatched: 4. CDR3 in amino acids: CASSVGLAGLPGELFF. CDR3 sequence (DNA): TGTGCCAGCAGCGTAGGACTAGCGGGACTCCCCGGGGAGCTGTTTTTT.

V is TRBV5-1 and J is TRBJ2-4; unclear D gene. The ends were cut back, 4 bases at V and 7 bases at J, with 15 bases in the middle. The V gene's germline CDR1 is SGHRS and CDR2 YFSETQ. The CDR3 covers 14 residues. DNA for the CDR3: TGCGCCAGCAGCCGAGACGGGCAGGCGAACATTCAGTACTTC. The encoded protein is CASSRDGQANIQYF.

This chain uses TRBV25-1 with TRBJ1-2; TRBD1 matches at 9 bases. The CDR3 contains 15 residues. Germline V gene sequence: CDR1 MGHDK, CDR2 SYGVNS. Trimming removed 2 bases from V and 6 bases from J; junction bases left unmatched: 7. The CDR3 is CASSERHRTGDGYTF. CDR3 DNA: TGTGCCAGCAGTGAACGACATCGGACAGGGGATGGCTACACCTTC.

The sample holds a few counts of this clone. The chain couples TRBV6-5 to TRBJ2-2; a weak D match, TRBD1 (6 bases). The germline V and J ends were trimmed by 5 bases and 3 bases, with 10 bases remaining between them. Germline-derived CDR1 and CDR2 are MNHEY and SVGAGI. CDR3 size: 14 residues. This CDR3 reads CASSRDTYTGELFF. For the CDR3, the DNA is TGTGCCAGCAGTCGGGACACTTACACCGGGGAGCTGTTTTTT.

In its sample, this clone was seen a few times. This rearrangement joins TRBV20-1 to TRBJ2-3; D gene uncertain. The CDR3 covers 11 residues. Between the trimmed V and J ends, which lost 3 bases and 5 bases, there was a span of 6 bases. Germline lookup yields CDR1 DFQATT and CDR2 SNEGSKA (reference sequence). DNA of the CDR3: TGCAGTGCTAGCAAGAAAGATACGCAGTATTTT. Protein sequence: CSASKKDTQYF.

This clone was detected only a few times. V usage is TRBV7-9 and J usage is TRBJ1-2, with unresolved D. The CDR3 runs to 14 residues. Germline CDR1 reads SEHNR; CDR2 reads FQNEAQ (reference sequence). The ends were cut back, 1 base at V and 0 bases at J, with 6 bases in the middle. The chain's CDR3 is CASSLDQANYGYTF. The CDR3 DNA follows: TGTGCCAGCAGCTTAGATCAAGCTAACTATGGCTACACCTTC.

The chain couples TRBV19 to TRBJ2-5; D remains ambiguous. Germline V CDR1 and CDR2: LNHDA, SQIVND (reference sequence). The V and J ends lost 5 bases and 0 bases respectively, with 7 bases between them. The CDR3 runs to 13 residues. The DNA of the CDR3 is TGTGCCAGTAGTTCTACGTACCAAGAGACCCAGTACTTC. Protein sequence: CASSSTYQETQYF.

This clone was seen only a few times. The chain links TRBV30 to TRBJ1-1; D unclear. V was shortened by 5 bases and J by 0 bases, with 19 bases between the two germline ends. CDR1 is GTSNPN, CDR2 SVGIG, per germline (reference sequence). The CDR3 has 16 amino acids. This CDR3 is CAWRSLRILMNTEAFF. DNA of the CDR3: TGTGCCTGGCGGAGCCTCAGGATCCTCATGAACACTGAAGCTTTCTTT.

The chain uses TRBV11-2 and TRBJ2-1, with a weak D call TRBD1 (6 bases). The V and J ends lost 5 bases and 7 bases respectively, with 12 bases between them. The V gene's germline CDR1 is SGHAT and CDR2 FQNNGV. The CDR3 runs 13 residues. The CDR3 sequence: CASSPFRGNEQFF. CDR3 DNA sequence: TGTGCCAGCAGCCCCTTTAGGGGGAATGAGCAGTTCTTC.

This clone was seen more than once but under ten times. The chain employs TRBV4-3 and TRBJ2-1, with TRBD2 matching 7 bases. Trimming cost V 2 bases and J 4 bases; bases outside gene matches: 5. CDR1 and CDR2 (germline): LGHNA, YSLEER. The CDR3 has 15 amino acids. The CDR3 DNA sequence: TGCGCCAGCAGCCAATTAGCGGGCCTATACAATGAGCAGTTCTTC. Amino acid sequence: CASSQLAGLYNEQFF.

The chain carries TRBV9 and TRBJ2-1; D may be TRBD1 or TRBD2 (5 bases each). Germline CDR1 is SGDLS and CDR2 is YYNGEE. V shed 3 bases and J shed 8 bases, with 27 bases lying between them. The length of the CDR3 is 18 residues. This chain's CDR3 is CASSDPITRGLSGDEQFF. In DNA form, the CDR3 reads TGTGCCAGCAGCGACCCGATAACGAGGGGTCTGAGTGGTGATGAGCAGTTCTTC.